The source of this T cell receptor beta chain is a study of T cells after somatic rescue of genetic block. This CDR3 spans 15 amino acids. V lost 4 bases, J lost 7 bases, and 9 bases stayed unmatched. CDR1 and CDR2 (germline): SGHVS, FQNEAQ. Assay used: immunoSEQ multiplex PCR; TCRdb lists only in-frame clones, some missing. The data show under 150,000 clones, 85% to 95% seen once. The sample consisted of peripheral blood mononuclear cells (PBMCs). The rearrangement joins TRBV7-8 to TRBJ1-4, with TRBD1 identical over 7 bases. The sequence was collected from a woman between 18 and 29 years old. CDR3 loop: CASSSPTGLSEKLFF. The CDR3 coding sequence is TGTGCCAGCAGCTCACCGACAGGGCTGAGTGAAAAACTGTTTTTT.